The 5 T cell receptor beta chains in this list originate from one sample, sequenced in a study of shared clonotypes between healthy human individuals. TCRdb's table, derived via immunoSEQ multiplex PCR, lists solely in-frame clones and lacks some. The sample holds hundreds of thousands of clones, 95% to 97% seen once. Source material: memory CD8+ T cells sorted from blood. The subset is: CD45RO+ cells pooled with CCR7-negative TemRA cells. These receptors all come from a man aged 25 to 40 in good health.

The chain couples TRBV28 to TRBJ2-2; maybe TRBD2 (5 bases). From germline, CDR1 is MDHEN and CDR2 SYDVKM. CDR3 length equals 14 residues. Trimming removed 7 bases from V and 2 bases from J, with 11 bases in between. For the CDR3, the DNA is TGTGCCAGCATTCCGGGGAGAAACACCGGGGAGCTGTTTTTT. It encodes CASIPGRNTGELFF. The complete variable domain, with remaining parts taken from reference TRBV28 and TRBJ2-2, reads DVKVTQSSRYLVKRTGEKVFLECVQDMDHENMFWYRQDPGLGLRLIYFSYDVKMKEKGDIPEGYSVSREKKERFSLILESASTNQTSMYLCASIPGRNTGELFFGEGSRLTVL.

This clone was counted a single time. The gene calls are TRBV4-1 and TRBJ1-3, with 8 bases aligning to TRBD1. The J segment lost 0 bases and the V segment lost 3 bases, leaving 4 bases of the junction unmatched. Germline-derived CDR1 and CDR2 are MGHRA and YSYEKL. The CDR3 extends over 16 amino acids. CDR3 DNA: TGCGCCAGCAGCCAGGGACAGGTCACCTCTGGAAACACCATATATTTT. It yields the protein CASSQGQVTSGNTIYF.

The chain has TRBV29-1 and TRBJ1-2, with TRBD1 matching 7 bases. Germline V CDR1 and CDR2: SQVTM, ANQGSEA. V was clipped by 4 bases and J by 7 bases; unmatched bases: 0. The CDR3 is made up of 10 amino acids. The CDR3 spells CSVGQGGYTF. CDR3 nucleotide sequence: TGCAGCGTTGGACAGGGTGGCTACACCTTC.

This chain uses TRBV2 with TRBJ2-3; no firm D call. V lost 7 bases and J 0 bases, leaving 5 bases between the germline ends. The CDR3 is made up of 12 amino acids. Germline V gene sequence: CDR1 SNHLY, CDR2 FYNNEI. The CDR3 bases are TGTGCCAGCACCGGGAGCACAGATACGCAGTATTTT. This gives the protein CASTGSTDTQYF.

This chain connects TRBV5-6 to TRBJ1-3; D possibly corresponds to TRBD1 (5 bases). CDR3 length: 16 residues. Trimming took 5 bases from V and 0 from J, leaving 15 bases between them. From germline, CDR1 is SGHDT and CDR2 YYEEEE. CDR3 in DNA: TGTGCCAGCAGTTTTTTACCTCAGGGCTCTGGAAACACCATATATTTT. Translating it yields CASSFLPQGSGNTIYF. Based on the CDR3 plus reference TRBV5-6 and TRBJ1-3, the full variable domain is DAGVTQSPTHLIKTRGQQVTLRCSPKSGHDTVSWYQQALGQGPQFIFQYYEEEERQRGNFPDRFSGHQFPNYSSELNVNALLLGDSALYLCASSFLPQGSGNTIYFGEGSWLTVV.